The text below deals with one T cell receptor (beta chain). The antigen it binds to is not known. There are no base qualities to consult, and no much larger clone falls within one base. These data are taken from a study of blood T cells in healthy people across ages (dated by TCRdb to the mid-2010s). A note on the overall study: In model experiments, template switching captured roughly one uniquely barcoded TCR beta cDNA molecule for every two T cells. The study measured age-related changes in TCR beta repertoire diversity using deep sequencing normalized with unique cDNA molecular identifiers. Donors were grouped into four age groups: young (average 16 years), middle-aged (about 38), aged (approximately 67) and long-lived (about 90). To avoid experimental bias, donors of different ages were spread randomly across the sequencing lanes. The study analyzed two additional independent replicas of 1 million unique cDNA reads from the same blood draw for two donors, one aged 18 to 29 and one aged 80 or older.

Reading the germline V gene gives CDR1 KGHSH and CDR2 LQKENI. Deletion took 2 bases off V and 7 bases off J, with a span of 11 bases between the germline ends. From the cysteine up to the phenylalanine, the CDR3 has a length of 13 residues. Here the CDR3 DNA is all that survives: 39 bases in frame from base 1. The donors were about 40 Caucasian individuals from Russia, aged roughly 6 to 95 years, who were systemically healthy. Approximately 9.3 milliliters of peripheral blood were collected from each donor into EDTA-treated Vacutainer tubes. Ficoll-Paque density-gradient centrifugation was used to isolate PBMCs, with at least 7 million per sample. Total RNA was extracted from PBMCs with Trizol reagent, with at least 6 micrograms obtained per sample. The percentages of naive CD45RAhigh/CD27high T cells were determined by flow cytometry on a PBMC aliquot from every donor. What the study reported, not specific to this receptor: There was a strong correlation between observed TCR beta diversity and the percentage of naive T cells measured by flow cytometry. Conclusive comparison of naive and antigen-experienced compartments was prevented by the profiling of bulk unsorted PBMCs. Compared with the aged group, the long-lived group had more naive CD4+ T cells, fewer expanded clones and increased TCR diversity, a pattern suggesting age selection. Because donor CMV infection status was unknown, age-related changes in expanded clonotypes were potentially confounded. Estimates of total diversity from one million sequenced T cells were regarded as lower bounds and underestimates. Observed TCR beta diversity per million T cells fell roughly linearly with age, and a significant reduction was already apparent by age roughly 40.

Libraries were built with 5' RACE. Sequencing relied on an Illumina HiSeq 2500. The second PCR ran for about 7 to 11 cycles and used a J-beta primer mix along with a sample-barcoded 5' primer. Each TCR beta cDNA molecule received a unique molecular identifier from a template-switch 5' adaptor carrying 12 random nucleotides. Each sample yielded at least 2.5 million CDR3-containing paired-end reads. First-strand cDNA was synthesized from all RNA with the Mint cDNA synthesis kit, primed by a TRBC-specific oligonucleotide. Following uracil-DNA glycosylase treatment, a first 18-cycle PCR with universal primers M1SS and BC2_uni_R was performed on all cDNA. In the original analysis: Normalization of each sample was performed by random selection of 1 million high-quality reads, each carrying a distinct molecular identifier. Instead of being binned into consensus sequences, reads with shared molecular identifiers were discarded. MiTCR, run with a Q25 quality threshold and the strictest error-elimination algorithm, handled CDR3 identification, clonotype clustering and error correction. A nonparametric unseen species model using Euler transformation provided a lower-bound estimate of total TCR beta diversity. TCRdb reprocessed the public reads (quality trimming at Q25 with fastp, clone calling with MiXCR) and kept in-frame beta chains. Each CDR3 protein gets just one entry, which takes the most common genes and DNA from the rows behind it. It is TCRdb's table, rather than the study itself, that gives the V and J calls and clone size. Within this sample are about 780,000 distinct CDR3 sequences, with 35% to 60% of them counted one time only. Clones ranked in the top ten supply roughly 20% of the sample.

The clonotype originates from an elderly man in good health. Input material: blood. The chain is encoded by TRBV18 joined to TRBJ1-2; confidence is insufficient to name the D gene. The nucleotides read TGTGCCAGCTCACCAGGTCAATTGGGTGGCTACACCTTC. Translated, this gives CASSPGQLGGYTF.